This is a list of T cell receptor beta chains from one sample in a study of T cell repertoires in cytomegalovirus infection. No cognate antigen is known for these TCRs. One entry per CDR3 protein, called by TCRdb with MiXCR from the reads. The sample consists of nearly 700,000 distinct CDR3 sequences, roughly 33% of them appearing once. This specimen consisted of cultured PBMCs, obtained from culture after CMV antigen stimulation. All receptors derive from a human donor in good health (CMV status not recorded). Some clones in this sample may be carry-over from other donors' samples. The CDR3 runs from the conserved cysteine through the conserved F or W. Each record gives: clone size, D gene, V gene, J gene, CDR3 DNA, CDR3 protein. A D gene is named only where the DNA matches it firmly. Clone size is stated in some rows and not others, as once, few, many or a class when expanded.

once	NA	TRBV5-6	TRBJ2-2	TGTGCCAGCAGCGGACGACTAGTTCTAGACACCGGGGAGCTGTTTTTT	CASSGRLVLDTGELFF
NA	NA	TRBV20-1	TRBJ2-1	TGCAGTGCTGGTCGACTAGTAGTCGGGAATGAGCAGTTCTTC	CSAGRLVVGNEQFF
few	NA	TRBV4-1	TRBJ2-7	TGCGCCAGCAGCCAAGCGGTAACCTTGGGAGGATTAGCGCGGGAGCAGTACTTC	CASSQAVTLGGLAREQYF
NA	NA	TRBV12-3/TRBV12-4	TRBJ2-1	TGTGCCAGCAGAAAACCGGGACTCGACAATGAGCAGTTCTTC	CASRKPGLDNEQFF
NA	NA	TRBV29-1	TRBJ1-1	TGCAGCGTTGAACGGAGTCAGTCAGAAGCTTTCTTT	CSVERSQSEAFF
many	TRBD2	TRBV7-2	TRBJ2-5	TGTGCCAGCAGCTTAAAGGGGGTATTTTCTAGCGGGACGGAAGACACTCGAAAGACCCAGTACTTC	CASSLKGVFSSGTEDTRKTQYF
NA	TRBD2	TRBV6-1	TRBJ2-4	TGTGCCAGCAGTGTTGTAGCGGGTAACTCGGGGGACATTCAGTACTTC	CASSVVAGNSGDIQYF
few	NA	TRBV2	TRBJ1-5	TGTGCCAGCGTGACAGATAGCAATCAGCCCCAGCATTTT	CASVTDSNQPQHF
NA	TRBD1	TRBV7-8	TRBJ2-7	TGTGCCAGCAGCTCGATACAGGGGATACCCTACGAGCAGTACTTC	CASSSIQGIPYEQYF
NA	NA	TRBV6-6	TRBJ2-7	TGTGCCACCAGTGGGGGGGCCCCCTACGAGCAGTACTTC	CATSGGAPYEQYF
many	NA	TRBV7-2	TRBJ2-3	TGTGCCAGCAGCTTAGAGCCCAGCACAGATACGCAGTATTTT	CASSLEPSTDTQYF
many	NA	TRBV7-2	TRBJ2-7	TGTGCCAGCAGCTTAGGGTCCTGGTACGAGCAGTACTTC	CASSLGSWYEQYF
NA	NA	TRBV12-3/TRBV12-4	TRBJ1-5	TGTGCCAGCAGTTTGGGGGTTGGGGGGACTCAGCCCCAGCATTTT	CASSLGVGGTQPQHF
NA	NA	TRBV7-2	TRBJ2-1	TGTGCCAGCAGCTTTGGGACACCCGAGTACAATGAGCAGTTCTTC	CASSFGTPEYNEQFF
few	NA	TRBV5-4	TRBJ2-3	TGTGCCAGCAGCTTGAGTCTGGTATTCACAGATACGCAGTATTTT	CASSLSLVFTDTQYF
NA	NA	TRBV7-8	TRBJ2-2	TGTGCCAGCAGCTTCCAACCCCTTGCGGTCACCGGGGAGCTGTTTTTT	CASSFQPLAVTGELFF
NA	NA	TRBV6-2/TRBV6-3	TRBJ2-1	TGTGCCAGCAGTTACGTGGGGGTCTACTCCTACAATGAGCAGTTCTTC	CASSYVGVYSYNEQFF
NA	NA	TRBV28	TRBJ2-1	TGTGCCAGCAGTTTTTCAAGACTAGTAAAGAATGAGCAGTTCTTC	CASSFSRLVKNEQFF
NA	TRBD2	TRBV20-1	TRBJ2-3	TGCAGTGCCCGACTAGCGGGAGAGATCACAGATACGCAGTATTTT	CSARLAGEITDTQYF
few	TRBD2	TRBV12-3/TRBV12-4	TRBJ2-1	TGTGCCAGCAGTTTTGGGGCTAGCGGTCCCAATGAGCAGTTCTTC	CASSFGASGPNEQFF
NA	TRBD2	TRBV6-2/TRBV6-3	TRBJ2-2	TGTGCCAGCAGGGCCGGGACTAGCGGGGAGGAACCGAACACCGGGGAGCTGTTTTTT	CASRAGTSGEEPNTGELFF
few	NA	TRBV27	TRBJ1-2	TGTGCCAGCAGTTCAAAGACAGGTTATGACTATGGCTACACCTTC	CASSSKTGYDYGYTF
few	NA	TRBV4-1	TRBJ1-2	TGCGCCAGCAGCCAAAGCACAGCGGCCTTGGGCTACACCTTC	CASSQSTAALGYTF
NA	TRBD2	TRBV20-1	TRBJ2-5	TGCAGTGCTAGACTCCTAGCGGGTTGGTACCAAGAGACCCAGTACTTC	CSARLLAGWYQETQYF
many	TRBD2	TRBV7-2	TRBJ2-1	TGTGCCAGCAGCCCCTACGCGACTAGCGGGAAATACAATGAGCAGTTCTTC	CASSPYATSGKYNEQFF
NA	NA	TRBV19	TRBJ1-2	TGTGCCAGTAGTATCGCAGGGCGTAGTGGCTACACCTTC	CASSIAGRSGYTF
NA	TRBD2	TRBV12-3/TRBV12-4	TRBJ2-5	TGTGCCAGCAGCTCATCCAGCGGGGGGGCCCAGGGGGAGACCCAGTACTTC	CASSSSSGGAQGETQYF
many	NA	TRBV6-1	TRBJ1-1	TGTGCCAGCAGTGAAGATATGTACCGACGGGAAGAAGCTTTCTTT	CASSEDMYRREEAFF
few	TRBD1	TRBV5-1	TRBJ1-6	TGCGCCAGCAGCTGGGGACAGGGGGATTCACCCCTCCACTTT	CASSWGQGDSPLHF
few	TRBD2	TRBV6-1	TRBJ2-7	TGTGCCAGCGGACTAGCTTTCTCCTACGAGCAGTACTTC	CASGLAFSYEQYF
NA	NA	TRBV7-2	TRBJ1-2	TGTGCCAGCAGCTTCAGGACAGTAGTCGGCTACACCTTC	CASSFRTVVGYTF
NA	TRBD2	TRBV4-2	TRBJ2-5	TGTGCCAGCAGCCTTCTCAACGGGGGGGCAAGGGAGACCCAGTACTTC	CASSLLNGGARETQYF
NA	NA	TRBV28	TRBJ2-7	TGTGCCAGCAGTCCCCCGGGAGGGGGCGGAAAGTACGAGCAGTACTTC	CASSPPGGGGKYEQYF
few	TRBD1	TRBV7-6	TRBJ1-1	TGTGCCAGCAGCATACAACAGGGGGTGAACACTGAAGCTTTCTTT	CASSIQQGVNTEAFF
NA	NA	TRBV11-2	TRBJ2-5	TGTGCCAGCAGCTTAACGGGCGGGCCGACGAAACGGGGGACCCAGTACTTC	CASSLTGGPTKRGTQYF
NA	NA	TRBV5-6	TRBJ2-1	TGTGCCAGCAGCTTGGCCGGCGAGGGGGCCTACAATGAGCAGTTCTTC	CASSLAGEGAYNEQFF
NA	NA	TRBV10-3	TRBJ1-2	TGTGCCATCAGTGACCAGCGGGACGGCCGAAGCGGCTACACCTTC	CAISDQRDGRSGYTF
NA	TRBD2	TRBV12-3/TRBV12-4	TRBJ2-3	TGTGCCAGCAGTCCAGCGGGGTCTAGCACAGATACGCAGTATTTT	CASSPAGSSTDTQYF
few	TRBD1	TRBV19	TRBJ1-5	TGTGCCAGTAGTATAAGCCCCCGACAGGGAATTTTTCAGCCCCAGCATTTT	CASSISPRQGIFQPQHF
NA	TRBD2	TRBV4-3	TRBJ2-1	TGCGCCAGCAGCCTTGGGACTAGCGGGAAGGATGAGCAGTTCTTC	CASSLGTSGKDEQFF
NA	NA	TRBV20-1	TRBJ2-1	TGCAGTGCCCTCTTTGGGAGCTCCTACAATGAGCAGTTCTTC	CSALFGSSYNEQFF
NA	NA	TRBV2	TRBJ2-3	TGTGCCAGCAGTGTGTCGGGAGCGGGAGATACGCAGTATTTT	CASSVSGAGDTQYF
NA	NA	TRBV12-5	TRBJ1-1	TGTGCTAGTGGCCCACAGGGGAACACTGAAGCTTTCTTT	CASGPQGNTEAFF
NA	NA	TRBV28	TRBJ1-2	TGTGCCAGCAGTGCCCATCCAACAGGAGCCGGCTACACCTTC	CASSAHPTGAGYTF
NA	TRBD1	TRBV4-2	TRBJ1-6	TGTGCCAGCAGCCAAGTGGGACAGGGCTCCTATAATTCACCCCTCCACTTT	CASSQVGQGSYNSPLHF